Listed here are 7 T cell receptor beta chains from one sample, sequenced in a study of blood T cell repertoires in COVID-19. Assay used: immunoSEQ multiplex PCR; TCRdb lists only in-frame clones, some missing. The sample has some 100,000 clones; 88% are singletons. The sequencing sample was made of peripheral blood. The receptors were sampled from a woman older than 75 with active COVID-19.

This sequence joins TRBV18 and TRBJ2-5, with D possibly being TRBD1 (5 bases). Between the trimmed V and J ends, which lost 0 bases and 2 bases, there was a span of 10 bases. Germline CDR1 and CDR2: KGHSH and LQKENI. The CDR3 has 15 residues. The CDR3 DNA reads TGTGCCAGCTCACCACCGGGGCGTCAGCAAGAGACCCAGTACTTC. It encodes CASSPPGRQQETQYF. The variable domain in full, with the rest retrieved from reference TRBV18 and TRBJ2-5, is NAGVMQNPRHLVRRRGQEARLRCSPMKGHSHVYWYRQLPEEGLKFMVYLQKENIIDESGMPKERFSAEFPKEGPSILRIQQVVRGDSAAYFCASSPPGRQQETQYFGPGTRLLVL.

The chain couples TRBV11-2 to TRBJ1-2; TRBD1 matches 12 bases. V dropped 4 bases and J dropped 3; count of bases not matched to a gene: 3. Per the germline V gene, CDR1 is SGHAT and CDR2 is FQNNGV. The CDR3 is 15 amino acids. CDR3 sequence reads: CASSWDRGRDYGYTF. The CDR3 nucleotides are TGTGCCAGCAGCTGGGACAGGGGGCGGGACTATGGCTACACCTTC. The full variable domain, completed using reference TRBV11-2 and TRBJ1-2, is EAGVAQSPRYKIIEKRQSVAFWCNPISGHATLYWYQQILGQGPKLLIQFQNNGVVDDSQLPKDRFSAERLKGVDSTLKIQPAKLEDSAVYLCASSWDRGRDYGYTFGSGTRLTVV.

The chain has TRBV6-6 and TRBJ1-6; TRBD1 is a possible D gene (6 bases). Germline-derived CDR1 and CDR2 are MNHNY and SVGAGI (reference sequence). This CDR3 comprises 18 residues. The germline V and J ends were trimmed by 5 bases and 3 bases, with 20 bases remaining between them. The CDR3 sequence: CASSPRTTGRDYNSPLHF. The CDR3 region has the DNA TGTGCCAGCAGTCCGCGGACCACAGGGAGGGACTATAATTCACCCCTCCACTTT.

The chain joins TRBV3-1 (or the pseudogene TRBV3-2) to TRBJ2-3; D may be TRBD2 (5 bases). The CDR3 extends over 15 amino acids. V was shortened by 3 bases and J by 0 bases, with 10 bases between the two germline ends. The germline gives CDR1 LGHDT, CDR2 YNNKEL (reference sequence). CDR3 sequence reads: CASSQLATSTDTQYF. The DNA of the CDR3 is TGTGCCAGCAGCCAGCTAGCCACTAGCACAGATACGCAGTATTTT.

The chain has TRBV18 and TRBJ2-2; D may be TRBD1 (5 bases). The length of the CDR3 is 15 residues. V was trimmed by 3 bases and J by 3 bases, leaving 11 bases between them. Per germline, CDR1 KGHSH and CDR2 LQKENI. The CDR3 protein is CASSPQGTDTGELFF. The CDR3 coding sequence is TGTGCCAGCTCACCCCAGGGTACGGACACCGGGGAGCTGTTTTTT.

J is TRBJ2-5 and V is TRBV5-1; D not certain. V shed 0 bases and J shed 1 base, with 10 bases lying between them. The CDR3 has 15 amino acids. Germline V lookup: CDR1 SGHRS, CDR2 YFSETQ. CDR3 sequence (DNA): TGCGCCAGCAGCTTGGTTGAACAGACCCAAGAGACCCAGTACTTC. It codes for CASSLVEQTQETQYF.

The V call is TRBV19, the J call TRBJ2-1; the match to TRBD2 covers 13 bases. The V segment lost 3 bases and the J segment 8 bases; nucleotides outside the gene matches: 4. This CDR3 has 15 amino acids. The germline V gene encodes CDR1 LNHDA and CDR2 SQIVND (reference sequence). CDR3 region: CASSMGLAGRDEQFF. CDR3 in DNA: TGTGCCAGTAGTATGGGACTAGCGGGAAGGGATGAGCAGTTCTTC.